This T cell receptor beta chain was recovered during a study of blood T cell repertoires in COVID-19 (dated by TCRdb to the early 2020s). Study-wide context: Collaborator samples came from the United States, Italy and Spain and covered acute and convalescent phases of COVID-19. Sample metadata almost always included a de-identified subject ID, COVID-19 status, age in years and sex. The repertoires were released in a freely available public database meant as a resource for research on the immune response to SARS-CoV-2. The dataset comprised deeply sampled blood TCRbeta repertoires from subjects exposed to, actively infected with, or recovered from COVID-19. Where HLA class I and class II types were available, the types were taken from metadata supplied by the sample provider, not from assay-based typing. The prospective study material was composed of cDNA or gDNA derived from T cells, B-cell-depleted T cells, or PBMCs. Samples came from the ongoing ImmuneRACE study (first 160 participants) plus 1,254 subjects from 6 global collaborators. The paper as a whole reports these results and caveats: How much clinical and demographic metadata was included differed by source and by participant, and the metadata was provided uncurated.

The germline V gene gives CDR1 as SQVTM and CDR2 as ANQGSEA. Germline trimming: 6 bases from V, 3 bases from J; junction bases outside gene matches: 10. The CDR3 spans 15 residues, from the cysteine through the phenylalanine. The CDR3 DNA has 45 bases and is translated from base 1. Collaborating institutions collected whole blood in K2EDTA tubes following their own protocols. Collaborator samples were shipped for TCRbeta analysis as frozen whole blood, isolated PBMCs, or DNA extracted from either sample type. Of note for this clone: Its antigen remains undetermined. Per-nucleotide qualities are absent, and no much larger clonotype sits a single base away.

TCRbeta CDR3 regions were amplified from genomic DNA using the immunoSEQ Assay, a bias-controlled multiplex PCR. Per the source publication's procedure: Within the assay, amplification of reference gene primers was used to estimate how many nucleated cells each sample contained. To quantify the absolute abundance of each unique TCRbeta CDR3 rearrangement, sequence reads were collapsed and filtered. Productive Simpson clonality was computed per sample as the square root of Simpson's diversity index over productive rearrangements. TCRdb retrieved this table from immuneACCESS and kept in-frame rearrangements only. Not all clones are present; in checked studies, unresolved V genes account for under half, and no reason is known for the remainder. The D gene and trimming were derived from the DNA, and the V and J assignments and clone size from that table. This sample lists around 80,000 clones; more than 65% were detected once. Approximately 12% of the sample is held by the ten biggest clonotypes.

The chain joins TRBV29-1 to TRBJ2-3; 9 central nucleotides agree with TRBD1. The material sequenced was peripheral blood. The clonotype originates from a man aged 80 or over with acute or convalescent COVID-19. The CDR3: CSVGTGSGSTDTQYF. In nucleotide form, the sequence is TGCAGCGTGGGGACAGGGAGTGGTTCGACAGATACGCAGTATTTT.